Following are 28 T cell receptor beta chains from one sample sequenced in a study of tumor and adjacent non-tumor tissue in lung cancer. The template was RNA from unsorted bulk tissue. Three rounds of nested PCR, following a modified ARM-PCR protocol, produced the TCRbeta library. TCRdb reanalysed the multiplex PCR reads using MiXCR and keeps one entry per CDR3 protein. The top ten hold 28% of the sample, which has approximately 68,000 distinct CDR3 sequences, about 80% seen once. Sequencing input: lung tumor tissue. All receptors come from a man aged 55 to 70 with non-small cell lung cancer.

CDR3 region: CSAINGGVAGDEQYF. The CDR3 bases are TGCAGTGCTATTAACGGGGGGGTAGCGGGAGATGAGCAGTACTTC. The J gene is TRBJ2-7, the V gene TRBV20-1, with 9 bases identical to TRBD2. This CDR3 contains 15 residues. With V trimmed by 4 bases and J by 7 bases, 14 bases remained unmatched. The germline gives CDR1 DFQATT, CDR2 SNEGSKA (reference sequence).

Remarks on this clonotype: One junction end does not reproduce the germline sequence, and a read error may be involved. CDR3: CSARIPGRLFYEQYF. The CDR3 DNA is TGCAGCGCTAGAATTCCGGGCCGCCTCTTCTACGAGCAGTACTTC. The chain employs TRBV20-1 and TRBJ2-7; the D is unclear. The CDR3 has 15 amino acids. The germline gives CDR1 DFQATT, CDR2 SNEGSKA (reference sequence).

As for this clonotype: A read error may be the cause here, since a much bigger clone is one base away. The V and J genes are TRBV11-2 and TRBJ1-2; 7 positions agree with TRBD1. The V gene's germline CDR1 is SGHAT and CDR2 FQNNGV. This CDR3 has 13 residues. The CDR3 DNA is TGTGCCAACAGCTTAGACAGGGATAATGGCTACACCTTC. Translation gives CANSLDRDNGYTF.

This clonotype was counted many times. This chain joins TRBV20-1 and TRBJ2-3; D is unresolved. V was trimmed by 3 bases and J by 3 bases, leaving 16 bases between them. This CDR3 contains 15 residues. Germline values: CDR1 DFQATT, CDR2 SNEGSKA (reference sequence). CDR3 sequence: CSASILVGLTDTQYF. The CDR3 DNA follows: TGCAGTGCTAGTATTCTAGTAGGGTTGACAGATACGCAGTATTTT.

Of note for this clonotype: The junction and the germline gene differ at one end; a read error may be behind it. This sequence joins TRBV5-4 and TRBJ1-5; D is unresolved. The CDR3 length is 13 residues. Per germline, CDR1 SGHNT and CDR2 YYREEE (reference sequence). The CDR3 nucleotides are TGTGCCTGCAGCTTGGACAGCAATCAGCCCCAGCATTTT. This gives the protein CACSLDSNQPQHF.

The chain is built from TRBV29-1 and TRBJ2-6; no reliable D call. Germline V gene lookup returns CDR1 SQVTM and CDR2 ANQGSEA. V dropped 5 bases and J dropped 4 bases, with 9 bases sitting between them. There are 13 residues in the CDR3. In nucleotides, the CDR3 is TGCAGCGTTAGTCAGTTAGGGGCCAACGTCCTGACTTTC. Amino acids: CSVSQLGANVLTF.

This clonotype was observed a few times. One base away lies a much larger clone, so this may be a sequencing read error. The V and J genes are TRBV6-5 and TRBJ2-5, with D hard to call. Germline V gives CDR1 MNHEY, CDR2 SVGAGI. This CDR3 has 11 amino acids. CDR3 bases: TGTGCCAGCTGGTCTTTAGAGGCCCAGTACTTC. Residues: CASWSLEAQYF.

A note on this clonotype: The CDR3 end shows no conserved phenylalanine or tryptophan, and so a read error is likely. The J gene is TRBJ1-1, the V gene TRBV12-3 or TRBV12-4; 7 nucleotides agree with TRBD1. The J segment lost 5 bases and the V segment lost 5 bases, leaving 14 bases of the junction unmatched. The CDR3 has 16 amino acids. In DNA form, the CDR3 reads TGTGCCAGCAGTCTAAGAACCGACAGACAGGGTACTGAAGCTTTCTCT. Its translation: CASSLRTDRQGTEAFS.

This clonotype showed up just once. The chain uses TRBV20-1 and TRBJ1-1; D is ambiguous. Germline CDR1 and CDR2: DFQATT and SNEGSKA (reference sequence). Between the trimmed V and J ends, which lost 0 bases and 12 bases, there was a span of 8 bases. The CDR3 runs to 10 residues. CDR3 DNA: TGCAGTGCTAGAGACGGGGTAACTTTCTTT. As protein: CSARDGVTFF.

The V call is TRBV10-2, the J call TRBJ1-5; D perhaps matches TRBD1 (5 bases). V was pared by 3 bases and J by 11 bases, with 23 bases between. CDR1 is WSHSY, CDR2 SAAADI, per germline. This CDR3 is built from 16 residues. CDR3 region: CASSDEGGEPRQSQHF. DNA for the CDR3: TGCGCCAGCAGTGATGAGGGAGGGGAGCCAAGACAGTCCCAGCATTTT.

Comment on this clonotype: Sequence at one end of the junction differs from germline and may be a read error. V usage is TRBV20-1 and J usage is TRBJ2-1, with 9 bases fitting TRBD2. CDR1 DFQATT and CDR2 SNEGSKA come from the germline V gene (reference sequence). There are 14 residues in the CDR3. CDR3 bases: TGTAGTGCTAGATCGGCGGGAGGGCTGAATGAGCAGTTCTTC. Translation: CSARSAGGLNEQFF.

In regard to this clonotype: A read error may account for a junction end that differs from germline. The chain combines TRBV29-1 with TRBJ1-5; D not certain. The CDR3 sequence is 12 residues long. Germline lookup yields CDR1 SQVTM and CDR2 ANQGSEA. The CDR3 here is CSVGDCNQPQHF. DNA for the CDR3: TGCAGCGTCGGGGATTGTAATCAGCCACAGCATTTT.

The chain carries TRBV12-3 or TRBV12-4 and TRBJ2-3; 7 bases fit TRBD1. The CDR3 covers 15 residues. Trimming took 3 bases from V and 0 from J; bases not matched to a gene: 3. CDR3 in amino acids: CASSLRTGSTDTQYF. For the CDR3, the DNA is TGTGCCAGCAGTTTGAGGACAGGTAGCACAGATACGCAGTATTTT.

The CDR3 loop reads CSARGKPDEQYF. For the CDR3, the DNA is TGCAGTGCGAGGGGTAAACCCGACGAGCAGTACTTC. The J gene is TRBJ2-7, the V gene TRBV20-1; either TRBD1 or TRBD2 may supply D (5 bases each). V was cut by 6 bases and J by 5 bases, with 14 bases left in between. This CDR3 contains 12 residues. Per the germline V gene, CDR1 is DFQATT and CDR2 is SNEGSKA (reference sequence).

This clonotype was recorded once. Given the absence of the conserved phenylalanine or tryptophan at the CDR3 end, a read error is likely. The CDR3 nucleotides are TGTGCCAGCAGCCCGTCCCGGGGCAATGAGACACAGTACTCC. It encodes CASSPSRGNETQYS. This sequence joins TRBV6-5 and TRBJ2-5; D is perhaps TRBD1 or TRBD2 (5 bases each). Germline assignment: CDR1 MNHEY and CDR2 SVGAGI. The CDR3 runs 14 residues.

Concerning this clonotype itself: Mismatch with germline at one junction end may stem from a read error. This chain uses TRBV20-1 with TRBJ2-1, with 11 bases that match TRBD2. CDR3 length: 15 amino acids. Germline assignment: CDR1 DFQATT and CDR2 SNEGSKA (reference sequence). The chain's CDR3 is CGAPRGGTSGTEQFF. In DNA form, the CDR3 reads TGCGGTGCCCCCCGGGGGGGGACTAGCGGAACAGAACAGTTCTTC.

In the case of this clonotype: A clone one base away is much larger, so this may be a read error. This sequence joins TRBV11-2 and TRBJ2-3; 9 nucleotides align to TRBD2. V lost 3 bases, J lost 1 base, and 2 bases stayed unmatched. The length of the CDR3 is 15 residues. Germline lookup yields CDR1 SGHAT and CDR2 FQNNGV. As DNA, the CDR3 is TGTGCCAGCAGCTTCAGGACTAGCGGCACAGATACGCAGTATTTT. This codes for CASSFRTSGTDTQYF.

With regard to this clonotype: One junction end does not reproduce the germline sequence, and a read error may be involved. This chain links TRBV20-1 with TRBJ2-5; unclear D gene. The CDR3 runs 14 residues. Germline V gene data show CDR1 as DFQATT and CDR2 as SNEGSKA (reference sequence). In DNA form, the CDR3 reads TGCTGTGCTAGTGCCAAAGGGCCAACGGAGACCCAGTACTTC. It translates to CCASAKGPTETQYF.

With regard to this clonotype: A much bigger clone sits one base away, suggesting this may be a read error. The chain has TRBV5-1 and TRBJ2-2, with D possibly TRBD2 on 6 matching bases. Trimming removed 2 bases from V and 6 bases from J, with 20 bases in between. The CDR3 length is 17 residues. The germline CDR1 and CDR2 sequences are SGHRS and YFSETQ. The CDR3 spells CASSFNEAGSVPGELFF. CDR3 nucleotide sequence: TGCGCCAGCAGCTTCAACGAAGCCGGGAGCGTCCCCGGGGAGCTGTTTTTT. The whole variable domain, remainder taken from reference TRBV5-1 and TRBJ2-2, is KAGVTQTPRYLIKTRGQQVTLSCSPISGHRSVSWYQQTPGQGLQFLFEYFSETQRNKGNFPGRFSGRQFSNSRSEMNVSTLELGDSALYLCASSFNEAGSVPGELFFGEGSRLTVL.

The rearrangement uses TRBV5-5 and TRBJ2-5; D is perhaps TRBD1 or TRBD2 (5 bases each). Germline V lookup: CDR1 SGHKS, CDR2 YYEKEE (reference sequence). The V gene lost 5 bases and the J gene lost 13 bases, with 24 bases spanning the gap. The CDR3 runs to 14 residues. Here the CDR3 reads CASSHPGRKEIRYF. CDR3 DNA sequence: TGTGCCAGCAGTCATCCGGGACGGAAAGAGATCCGGTACTTC.

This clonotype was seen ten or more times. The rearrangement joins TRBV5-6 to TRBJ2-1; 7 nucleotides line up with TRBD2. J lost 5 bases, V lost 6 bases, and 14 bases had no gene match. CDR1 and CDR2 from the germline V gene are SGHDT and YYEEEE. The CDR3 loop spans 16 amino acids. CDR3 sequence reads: CASTSTGTTRDNEQFF. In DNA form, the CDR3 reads TGTGCCAGCACCTCGACCGGGACTACGCGAGACAATGAGCAGTTCTTC. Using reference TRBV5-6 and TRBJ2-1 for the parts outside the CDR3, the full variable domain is DAGVTQSPTHLIKTRGQQVTLRCSPKSGHDTVSWYQQALGQGPQFIFQYYEEEERQRGNFPDRFSGHQFPNYSSELNVNALLLGDSALYLCASTSTGTTRDNEQFFGPGTRLTVL.

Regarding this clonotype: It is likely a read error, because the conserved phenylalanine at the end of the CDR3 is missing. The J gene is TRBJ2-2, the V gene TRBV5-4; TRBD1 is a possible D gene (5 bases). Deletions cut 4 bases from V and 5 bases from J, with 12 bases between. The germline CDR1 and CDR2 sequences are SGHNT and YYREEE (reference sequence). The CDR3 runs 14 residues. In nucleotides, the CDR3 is TGTGCCAGCAGCGTGGACATGGGGACCGGGGAGCTGTTTATT. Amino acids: CASSVDMGTGELFI.

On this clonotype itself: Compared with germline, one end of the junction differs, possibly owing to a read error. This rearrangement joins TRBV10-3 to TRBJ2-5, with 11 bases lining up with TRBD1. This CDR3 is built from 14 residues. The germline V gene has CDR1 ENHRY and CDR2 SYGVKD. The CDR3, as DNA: TGTGCCATCACTGACGGGACAGGGGGAGAGACACAGTATTTC. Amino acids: CAITDGTGGETQYF.

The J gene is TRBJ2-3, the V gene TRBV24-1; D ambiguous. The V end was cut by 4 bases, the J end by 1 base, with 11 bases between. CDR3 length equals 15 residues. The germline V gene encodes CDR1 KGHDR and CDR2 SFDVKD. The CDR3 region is CATSEMAEGTDTQYF. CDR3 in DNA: TGTGCCACCAGTGAGATGGCAGAAGGCACAGATACGCAGTATTTT.

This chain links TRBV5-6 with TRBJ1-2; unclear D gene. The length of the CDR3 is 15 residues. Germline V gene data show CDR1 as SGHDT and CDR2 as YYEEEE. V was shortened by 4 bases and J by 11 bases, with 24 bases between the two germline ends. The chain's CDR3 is CASSGATRINYSYTF. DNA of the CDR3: TGTGCCAGCAGCGGCGCGACAAGGATTAACTATAGTTACACCTTC.

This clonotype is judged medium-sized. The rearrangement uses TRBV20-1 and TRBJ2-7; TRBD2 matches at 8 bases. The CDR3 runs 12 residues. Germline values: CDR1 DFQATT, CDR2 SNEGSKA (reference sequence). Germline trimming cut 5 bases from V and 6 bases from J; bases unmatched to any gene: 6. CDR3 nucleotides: TGCAGTGCTCGGGCGGGAGGTAGCGAGCAGTACTTC. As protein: CSARAGGSEQYF.

DNA for the CDR3: TGTGCCAGTAACGATGATAGGGATCCTTCACCCCTCCACTTT. Its translation: CASNDDRDPSPLHF. The gene calls are TRBV7-2 and TRBJ1-6; no clear D. Germline V lookup: CDR1 SGHTA, CDR2 FQGNSA. Deletions cut 9 bases from V and 9 bases from J, with 18 bases between. The CDR3 contains 14 residues.

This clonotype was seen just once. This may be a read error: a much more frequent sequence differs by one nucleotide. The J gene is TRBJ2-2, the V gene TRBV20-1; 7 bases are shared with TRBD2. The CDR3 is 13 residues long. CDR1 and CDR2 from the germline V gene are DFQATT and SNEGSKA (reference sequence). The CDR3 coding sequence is TGCAGTGCTCCCGGGGAGGGCACCGGGGAGCTGTATTTT. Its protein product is CSAPGEGTGELYF.